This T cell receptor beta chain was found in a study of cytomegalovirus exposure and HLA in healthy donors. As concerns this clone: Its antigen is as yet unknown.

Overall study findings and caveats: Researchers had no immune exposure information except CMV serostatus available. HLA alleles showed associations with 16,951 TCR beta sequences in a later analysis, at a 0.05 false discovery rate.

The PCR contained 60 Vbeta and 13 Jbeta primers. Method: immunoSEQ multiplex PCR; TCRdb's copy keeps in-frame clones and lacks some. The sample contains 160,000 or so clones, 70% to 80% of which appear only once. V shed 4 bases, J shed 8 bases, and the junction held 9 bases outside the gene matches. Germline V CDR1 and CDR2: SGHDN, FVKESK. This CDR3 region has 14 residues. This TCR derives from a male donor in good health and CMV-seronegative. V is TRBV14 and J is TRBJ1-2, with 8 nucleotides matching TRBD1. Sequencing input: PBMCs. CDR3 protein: CASSRDQGAVGYTF. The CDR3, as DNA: TGTGCCAGCAGCCGTGATCAGGGGGCAGTGGGCTACACCTTC.